The present T cell receptor (beta chain) was sequenced within a study of OX40 agonist ivuxolimab in advanced cancers. V shed 1 base and J shed 0 bases, with 3 bases lying between them. CDR1 and CDR2 from the germline V gene are SGHTA and FQGNSA. This CDR3 spans 13 amino acids. This clone was counted only a few times. Produced via immunoSEQ multiplex PCR; TCRdb's table is partial and in-frame only. The sample records approximately 90,000 clones, around 90% being singletons. The chain carries TRBV7-2 and TRBJ1-1; D unresolved. This sample comprised CD4+ or CD8+ T cells sorted from blood, obtained in a trial of the OX40 agonist ivuxolimab. This receptor was taken from an adult with an advanced solid tumor such as melanoma, head and neck, liver or kidney cancer. In nucleotides, the CDR3 is TGTGCCAGCAGCTTAGAAGTGAACACTGAAGCTTTCTTT. As protein: CASSLEVNTEAFF.